This entry features one TCR beta chain sequence. Trimming cost V 6 bases and J 3 bases; bases outside gene matches: 5. This CDR3 contains 13 residues. This sample is drawn from a study of control samples from healthy donors and cancer patients. The data were produced by immunoSEQ multiplex PCR, yet TCRdb's version contains in-frame clones alone and is incomplete. In the table there are approximately 130,000 clones, 87% of which are singletons. The chain carries TRBV12-3 or TRBV12-4 and TRBJ2-7; TRBD1 matches 7 bases. The receptor was derived from a man aged 55-75 years in good health. Sequenced material: blood. CDR3 sequence reads: CASRHTGDYEQYF. The CDR3 coding sequence is TGTGCCAGCAGACATACAGGGGACTACGAGCAGTACTTC.